Presented here are 30 T cell receptor beta chains from one specimen sequenced in a study of T cell repertoires in cytomegalovirus infection (dated by TCRdb to the late 2010s). No antigen has been assigned to these receptors. The treatment or condition label of this sample denotes: in vitro stimulation with specific CMV peptide epitopes to enrich CMV-specific T cells. The sequencing machine was an Illumina HiSeq 1500. The raw public reads went through TCRdb reprocessing: fastp at Q25, MiXCR clone calling, in-frame beta chains kept. Each CDR3 protein appears once, grouped with its most common genes and DNA. A total of about a million distinct CDR3 sequences appear in this sample, approximately 31% of them only once. In total, the top ten clones hold about an eighth of the sample. The sequencing here drew on cultured CD8+ T cells from PBMCs, taken from culture after CMV antigen stimulation. The receptors were gathered from a human donor in good health (CMV status not recorded). Some clones in this sample may be carry-over from other donors' samples.

This sequence joins TRBV12-3 or TRBV12-4 and TRBJ2-3; 12 bases match TRBD2. CDR3 length: 16 amino acids. The ends lost 6 bases at V and 2 bases at J; junction bases unmatched: 6. The CDR3 spells CASSQGLAGLTDTQYF. The CDR3 DNA sequence: TGTGCCAGCAGCCAGGGACTAGCGGGTCTCACAGATACGCAGTATTTT.

V usage is TRBV2 and J usage is TRBJ2-1; TRBD1 matches 11 bases. The CDR3 runs to 13 residues. CDR1 is SNHLY, CDR2 FYNNEI, per germline. V trimming: 4 bases; J trimming: 8 bases; junction bases outside the gene matches: 1. In nucleotides, the CDR3 is TGTGCCAGCAGTGGGACAGGGGGCGATGAGCAGTTCTTC. This encodes CASSGTGGDEQFF.

At least ten counts were recorded for this clonotype. This chain joins TRBV7-2 and TRBJ2-1; the D gene is possibly TRBD2 (5 bases). The germline gives CDR1 SGHTA, CDR2 FQGNSA. This CDR3 comprises 15 residues. V was cut by 5 bases and J by 6 bases, with 17 bases left in between. CDR3 nucleotide sequence: TGTGCCAGCAGCGTTGGGGTCGGGATTAGCAATGAGCAGTTCTTC. The encoded protein is CASSVGVGISNEQFF.

A word on this clonotype: A much more abundant neighbour one base away suggests this may be a read error. The chain couples TRBV7-8 to TRBJ2-5; D is tentatively TRBD1 or TRBD2 (5 bases each). The DNA end is a closer match to TRBJ2-1, so the J assignment may be wrong. Germline CDR1 SGHVS, CDR2 FQNEAQ. There are 13 residues in the CDR3. The CDR3 nucleotides are TGTGCCAGCAGCTTCGGGACCGAAGAGACCCAGTTCTTC. Amino acids: CASSFGTEETQFF.

This clonotype was detected a few times. The CDR3 coding sequence is TGTGCCCTGGGAACTAGAAGAGAGACCCAGTACTTC. It yields the protein CALGTRRETQYF. The chain couples TRBV6-2 or TRBV6-3 to TRBJ2-5, with D perhaps matching TRBD2 (5 bases). The CDR3 has 12 amino acids. Germline lookup yields CDR1 MNHEY and CDR2 SVGEGT. V gave up 11 bases and J gave up 4 bases, with 14 bases separating them.

The chain is built from TRBV7-6 and TRBJ2-3; no definite D call. Trimming left V 1 base short and J 1 base short, with 21 bases between. Per the germline V gene, CDR1 is SGHVS and CDR2 is FNYEAQ. The CDR3 is 19 amino acids. CDR3 amino acids: CASSLGLVGSVIGTDTQYF. CDR3 bases: TGTGCCAGCAGCTTAGGTTTGGTGGGCAGCGTCATAGGCACAGATACGCAGTATTTT.

CDR3 protein: CASSVGGSTRETQYF. CDR3 nucleotide sequence: TGTGCCAGCAGCGTAGGAGGATCTACCAGAGAGACCCAGTACTTC. The chain has TRBV9 and TRBJ2-5; D call uncertain. The germline V and J ends were trimmed by 0 bases and 4 bases, with 13 bases remaining between them. From germline, CDR1 is SGDLS and CDR2 YYNGEE. CDR3 length: 15 amino acids.

This clonotype has just a few counts. V and J are TRBV6-2 or TRBV6-3 and TRBJ2-2, with D possibly TRBD2 on 6 matching bases. Germline CDR1 MNHEY, CDR2 SVGEGT. V shed 5 bases and J shed 5 bases, with 12 bases lying between them. CDR3 length: 14 residues. CDR3: CASSIGLMTGELFF. The CDR3 nucleotides are TGTGCCAGCAGTATAGGACTAATGACCGGGGAGCTGTTTTTT.

V usage is TRBV6-6 and J usage is TRBJ2-1; 7 positions agree with TRBD1. The germline V gene has CDR1 MNHNY and CDR2 SVGAGI (reference sequence). V shed 5 bases and J 5 bases; nucleotides not matched to a gene: 3. The length of the CDR3 is 13 residues. CDR3 sequence: CASSQGTDNEQFF. CDR3 sequence (DNA): TGTGCCAGCAGTCAGGGGACAGACAATGAGCAGTTCTTC.

Concerning this clonotype itself: An end of the junction does not agree with germline; a read error may underlie this. The gene calls are TRBV29-1 and TRBJ1-1; 7 nucleotides align to TRBD1. CDR1 is SQVTM, CDR2 ANQGSEA, per germline. This CDR3 comprises 12 residues. As DNA, the CDR3 is TGCAGTGTTGACAGGGATGACACTGAAGCTTTCTTT. Its protein is CSVDRDDTEAFF.

The sample holds a few counts of this clonotype. This chain uses TRBV6-2 or TRBV6-3 with TRBJ2-7; D is unresolved. Looked up from germline, CDR1 is MNHEY and CDR2 is SVGEGT. There are 12 residues in the CDR3. Trimming took off 0 bases at V and 5 bases at J, with 5 bases between the two ends. The DNA for the CDR3 is TGTGCCAGCAGTTACTCCGAACACGAGCAGTACTTC. It codes for CASSYSEHEQYF.

There are a few counts of this clonotype. This chain joins TRBV11-1 and TRBJ2-6; the D is unclear. CDR1 is SGHAT, CDR2 FQDESV, per germline (reference sequence). CDR3 length: 16 amino acids. Deletions cut 5 bases from V and 0 bases from J, with 11 bases between. The CDR3 loop reads CASSTIALSGANVLTF. CDR3 DNA: TGTGCCAGCAGCACCATAGCACTCTCTGGGGCCAACGTCCTGACTTTC.

This clonotype was observed a few times. This chain links TRBV7-6 with TRBJ2-7; D may be TRBD1 (6 bases). The CDR3 totals 13 residues. The V end was cut by 3 bases, the J end by 7 bases, with 13 bases between. Germline V gene sequence: CDR1 SGHVS, CDR2 FNYEAQ. CDR3 loop: CASSFDRLGEQYF. The CDR3 nucleotides are TGTGCCAGCAGCTTTGACAGGCTGGGGGAGCAGTACTTC.

With regard to this clonotype: The CDR3 ends on some other residue instead of the conserved phenylalanine or tryptophan, so this is likely a read error. The V and J genes are TRBV19 and TRBJ2-1; D not certain. CDR3 length equals 13 residues. Germline V gene sequence: CDR1 LNHDA, CDR2 SQIVND (reference sequence). V lost 3 bases and J 5 bases, leaving 8 bases between the germline ends. The CDR3 coding sequence is TGTGCCAGTAGTATCGGCGGACACAATGAGCAGTTCTCC. Protein product: CASSIGGHNEQFS.

This clonotype was detected only a few times. This chain connects TRBV4-3 to TRBJ2-7; TRBD2 is a possible D gene (5 bases). Germline V gene data show CDR1 as LGHNA and CDR2 as YSLEER. This CDR3 comprises 15 residues. V was shortened by 1 base and J by 3 bases, with 13 bases between the two germline ends. In DNA form, the CDR3 reads TGCGCCAGCAGCCAAGTTAACCCGAGCGGCTACGAGCAGTACGTC. It is translated as CASSQVNPSGYEQYV.

The chain combines TRBV11-2 with TRBJ2-5; the match to TRBD2 covers 10 bases. CDR3 size: 15 residues. Germline V gene data show CDR1 as SGHAT and CDR2 as FQNNGV. The V segment lost 0 bases and the J segment 2 bases; nucleotides outside the gene matches: 0. CDR3 in amino acids: CASSLELAGQETQYF. The CDR3 DNA reads TGTGCCAGCAGCTTAGAACTAGCGGGGCAAGAGACCCAGTACTTC. Full variable domain (rest looked up from reference TRBV11-2 and TRBJ2-5): EAGVAQSPRYKIIEKRQSVAFWCNPISGHATLYWYQQILGQGPKLLIQFQNNGVVDDSQLPKDRFSAERLKGVDSTLKIQPAKLEDSAVYLCASSLELAGQETQYFGPGTRLLVL.

The chain uses TRBV9 and TRBJ2-1; D perhaps matches TRBD2 (6 bases). CDR1 is SGDLS, CDR2 YYNGEE, per germline. The CDR3 loop spans 12 amino acids. V shed 5 bases and J shed 8 bases, with 11 bases lying between them. CDR3: CASRGSGDEQFF. Here the CDR3 DNA reads TGTGCCAGCAGGGGCTCGGGGGATGAGCAGTTCTTC.

In this sample, this clonotype turned up a few times. V usage is TRBV4-1 and J usage is TRBJ2-1, with 11 bases aligning to TRBD2. The junction had 7 bases not matched to a gene; V was cut back by 0 bases and J by 9 bases. Germline V gene data show CDR1 as MGHRA and CDR2 as YSYEKL. The CDR3 totals 16 residues. CDR3 DNA sequence: TGCGCCAGCAGCCAAGAAATAGCGGGGGGGCAAAGTGAGCAGTTCTTC. Translation: CASSQEIAGGQSEQFF.

The rearrangement links TRBV29-1 to TRBJ2-5; the D gene could be TRBD1 or TRBD2 (6 bases each). CDR3 length: 14 amino acids. The V end was cut by 5 bases, the J end by 5 bases, with 18 bases between. Germline values: CDR1 SQVTM, CDR2 ANQGSEA. The CDR3 protein is CSVPGAHQEETQYF. CDR3 DNA: TGCAGCGTTCCGGGGGCGCATCAGGAGGAGACCCAGTACTTC.

Concerning this clonotype: Possible read error: a much larger clone is one base away. DNA for the CDR3: TGTGCCAGCAGCTTCGCGGCCGTCAATGGGAATGAGCAGTTCTTC. Residues: CASSFAAVNGNEQFF. The chain has TRBV7-9 and TRBJ2-1, with unresolved D. This CDR3 spans 15 amino acids. V was pared by 3 bases and J by 7 bases, with 16 bases between. From germline, CDR1 is SEHNR and CDR2 FQNEAQ (reference sequence).

This rearrangement joins TRBV7-8 to TRBJ1-3; D not certain. Germline CDR1 and CDR2: SGHVS and FQNEAQ. This CDR3 has 16 residues. Trimming removed 5 bases at V and 0 bases at J, with 14 bases between. The DNA for the CDR3 is TGTGCCAGCAGCGACTGGATAGGAGGCTCTGGAAACACCATATATTTT. It translates to CASSDWIGGSGNTIYF.

Ten or more counts support this clonotype. CDR3 sequence (DNA): TGTGCCAGCAGCTTATTCGTTAATGAGCAGTTCTTC. Amino acid sequence: CASSLFVNEQFF. V is TRBV7-6 and J is TRBJ2-1, with D unresolved. The V gene's germline CDR1 is SGHVS and CDR2 FNYEAQ. The CDR3 runs 12 residues. Trimming took off 2 bases at V and 7 bases at J, with 6 bases between the two ends.

The genes are TRBV5-1 and TRBJ2-2; 13 bases map to TRBD2. Germline CDR1 reads SGHRS; CDR2 reads YFSETQ. The length of the CDR3 is 18 residues. With V trimmed by 4 bases and J by 1 base, 7 bases remained unmatched. CDR3 residues: CASSPRTSGGLNTGELFF. In DNA, the CDR3 is TGCGCCAGCAGCCCGAGGACTAGCGGGGGCCTGAACACCGGGGAGCTGTTTTTT. Full variable domain (remainder filled in from reference TRBV5-1 and TRBJ2-2): KAGVTQTPRYLIKTRGQQVTLSCSPISGHRSVSWYQQTPGQGLQFLFEYFSETQRNKGNFPGRFSGRQFSNSRSEMNVSTLELGDSALYLCASSPRTSGGLNTGELFFGEGSRLTVL.

The chain combines TRBV29-1 with TRBJ2-3; D is perhaps TRBD2 (5 bases). V was trimmed by 3 bases and J by 3 bases, leaving 13 bases between them. The CDR3 has 14 amino acids. Germline lookup yields CDR1 SQVTM and CDR2 ANQGSEA. As DNA, the CDR3 is TGCAGCGTTGACAACTCTCCGGGGACAGATACGCAGTATTTT. Residues: CSVDNSPGTDTQYF.

This clonotype was seen more than once but under ten times. The chain has TRBV6-1 and TRBJ2-4, with a possible D match to TRBD1 (5 bases). The CDR3 has 13 amino acids. Germline V CDR1 and CDR2: MNHNS, SASEGT. V lost 3 bases and J lost 7, with 10 bases in between. The CDR3: CASSEEGVNIQYF. CDR3 in DNA: TGTGCCAGCAGTGAGGAAGGGGTGAACATTCAGTACTTC.

This clonotype was detected only a few times. The chain recombines TRBV29-1 with TRBJ1-2; D possibly corresponds to TRBD1 (5 bases). The germline V gene has CDR1 SQVTM and CDR2 ANQGSEA. The CDR3 is 11 amino acids. Trimming took 1 base from V and 5 from J, leaving 5 bases between them. The CDR3 DNA sequence: TGCAGCGTTGAAGGACAGTATGGCTACACCTTC. Translated, it gives CSVEGQYGYTF.

The V call is TRBV7-9, the J call TRBJ2-4, with 7 bases lining up with TRBD1. The germline V gene encodes CDR1 SEHNR and CDR2 FQNEAQ (reference sequence). The V and J ends lost 5 bases and 7 bases, in that order; junction bases with no gene match: 11. CDR3 length: 15 residues. In DNA form, the CDR3 reads TGTGCCAGCAGCAGATTCGGACAGGACAGTAACATTCAGTACTTC. Protein product: CASSRFGQDSNIQYF.

The J gene is TRBJ2-1, the V gene TRBV24-1; D is ambiguous. V lost 1 base and J 5 bases, leaving 2 bases between the germline ends. Germline V gene sequence: CDR1 KGHDR, CDR2 SFDVKD. This CDR3 is 12 amino acids long. The CDR3 region has the DNA TGTGCCACCAGTGATTTCGACAATGAGCAGTTCTTC. Translated: CATSDFDNEQFF.

This clonotype showed up just a few times. The chain is built from TRBV7-6 and TRBJ1-2, with a weak D call TRBD1 (5 bases). Per germline, CDR1 SGHVS and CDR2 FNYEAQ. The CDR3 runs 15 residues. V was clipped by 8 bases and J by 2 bases, with 18 bases between them. The CDR3 nucleotides read TGTGCCAGCGGGCCGGATGCGACAGCGAACTATGGCTACACCTTC. Translation gives CASGPDATANYGYTF.

This clonotype turned up a few times. V is TRBV7-6 and J is TRBJ1-2, with 11 bases matching TRBD1. This CDR3 contains 15 residues. Germline loops: CDR1 SGHVS, CDR2 FNYEAQ. The V and J ends lost 4 bases and 3 bases, in that order; junction bases with no gene match: 4. The CDR3, as DNA: TGTGCCAGCAGCTCGGACAGGGGGCGCGACTATGGCTACACCTTC. It yields the protein CASSSDRGRDYGYTF.